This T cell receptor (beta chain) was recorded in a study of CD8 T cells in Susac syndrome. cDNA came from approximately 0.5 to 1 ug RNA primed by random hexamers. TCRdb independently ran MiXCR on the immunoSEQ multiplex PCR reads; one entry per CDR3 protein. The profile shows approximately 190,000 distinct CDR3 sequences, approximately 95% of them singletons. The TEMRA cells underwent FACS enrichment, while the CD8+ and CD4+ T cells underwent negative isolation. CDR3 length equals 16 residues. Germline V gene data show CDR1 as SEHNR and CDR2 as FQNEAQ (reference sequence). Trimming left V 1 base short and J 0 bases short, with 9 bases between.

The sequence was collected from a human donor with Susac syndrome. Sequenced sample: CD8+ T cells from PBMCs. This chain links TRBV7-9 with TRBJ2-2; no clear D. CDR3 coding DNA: TGTGCCAGCAGCTTAGATCGCACAGCGAACACCGGGGAGCTGTTTTTT. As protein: CASSLDRTANTGELFF.